This record covers a single T cell receptor (beta chain). Antigen: not known. The data belong to a study of T cell responses to AZD1222 COVID-19 vaccine. Study-wide results and caveats: At 160-218 and 743-854, vaccine-associated CD4 TCRs were dominant, and they spanned spike. Nearly half of spike-specific TCRs reportedly go after variant regions that carry no mutations. AZD1222 recipients seropositive at baseline numbered only six or seven.

Assay used: immunoSEQ multiplex PCR; TCRdb lists only in-frame clones, some missing. The table shows about 130,000 clones, with roughly 88% occurring only once. Germline V gene lookup returns CDR1 LGHDT and CDR2 YNNKEL (reference sequence). This CDR3 region has 14 residues. V was pared by 3 bases and J by 7 bases, with 6 bases of the junction left unmatched. The chain joins TRBV3-1 (or the pseudogene TRBV3-2) to TRBJ1-2, with 9 positions matching TRBD1. Sequences were derived from peripheral blood, sampled on day 0 of AZD1222 vaccination. This sequence was found in an adult in good health. The CDR3 nucleotides read TGTGCCAGCAGCCACCTAACAGGGGGCTCTGGCTACACCTTC. This encodes CASSHLTGGSGYTF.